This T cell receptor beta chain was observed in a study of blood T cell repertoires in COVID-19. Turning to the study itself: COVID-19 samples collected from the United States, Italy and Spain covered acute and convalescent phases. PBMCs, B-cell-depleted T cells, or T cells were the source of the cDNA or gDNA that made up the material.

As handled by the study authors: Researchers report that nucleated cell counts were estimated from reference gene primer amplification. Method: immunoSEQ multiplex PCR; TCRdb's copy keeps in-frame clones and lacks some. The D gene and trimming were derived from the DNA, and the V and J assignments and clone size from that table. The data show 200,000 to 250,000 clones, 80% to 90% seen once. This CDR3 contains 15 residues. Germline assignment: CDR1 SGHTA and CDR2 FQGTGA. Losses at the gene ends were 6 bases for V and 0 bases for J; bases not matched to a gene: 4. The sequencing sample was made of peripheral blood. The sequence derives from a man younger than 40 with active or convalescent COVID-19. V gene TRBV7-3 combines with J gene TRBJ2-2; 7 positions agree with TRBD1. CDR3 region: CASRQGLTNTGELFF. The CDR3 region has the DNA TGTGCCAGCAGACAGGGGCTAACGAACACCGGGGAGCTGTTTTTT.